This T cell receptor beta chain was recorded in a study of sequential checkpoint blockade in melanoma (dated by TCRdb to the late 2010s). The study in broad terms: Using 1:1 randomization, the trial assigned patients either to first-line nivolumab followed by ipilimumab (arm A) or to ipilimumab followed by nivolumab (arm B). Maintenance nivolumab was given following each of the two trial sequences.

The germline V gene encodes CDR1 LNHNV and CDR2 YYDKDF (reference sequence). From V the trimming removes 1 base and from J it removes 7 bases, while the gene matches leave 5 bases of the junction unaccounted for. The CDR3 measures 15 amino acids from cysteine to phenylalanine. Of all the DNA, just the CDR3 is kept, 45 bases in frame from base 1. TCRbeta CDR3 regions were immunosequenced from genomic DNA with the immunoSEQ Assay. Before high-throughput sequencing, genomic DNA was amplified using bias-controlled multiplex PCR. In the source study's methods: To quantify the absolute abundance of each unique TCRbeta CDR3 region, the sequences were collapsed and filtered. Clonality, defined as 1 minus Pielou's evenness, was calculated using only productive rearrangements. Clones with significantly greater frequencies in on-treatment versus baseline samples were identified using a previously published method. TCRdb obtained this table from immuneACCESS and retained in-frame rearrangements with V and J assigned. These tables miss some clones; where compared with another copy, unresolved V genes account for less than half of the shortfall, and the remainder is unexplained. V and J calls and clone size are as listed in that table; D and trimming were resolved from the DNA. The sample yields under 20,000 clones; 65% to 85% were counted once. The ten most abundant clones make up just over 35% of the sample.

The treatment or condition label corresponds to: randomized to nivolumab then ipilimumab (arm A) or the reverse (arm B). None of the trial patients had been given prior DNA-damaging chemotherapy. A FACS Aria II flow cytometer was used to sort live CD3+CD8+ cells that were negative for CD19 and CD56 from thawed PBMCs. Samples were obtained from patients with melanoma enrolled in CheckMate 064, a randomized, open-label phase II trial of sequential checkpoint blockade. Peripheral blood mononuclear cells were collected by leukapheresis, purified using Ficoll-Paque, and frozen in human serum containing roughly 10% DMSO. Right after sorting, the blood CD3+CD8+ cells were verified to be >98% pure, and DNA extraction followed. Overall results and qualifications from the work: The model for predicting response that combines TCR metrics with mutation burden needs to be validated in larger, independent patient cohorts.

In regard to this clone: What antigen it recognizes has not been identified. No clone much larger than this one lies a single base away; base qualities are absent.

Here the chain combines TRBV15 and TRBJ2-1; TRBD2 aligns with 9 central bases. The sequencing here drew on CD8+ T cells sorted from blood (inferred from file names), taken from a patient given nivolumab and ipilimumab in sequence. The TCR originated in a human donor with melanoma. The CDR3 protein sequence reads: CATSRAIAGDNEQFF. Read as DNA, the sequence is TGTGCCACCAGCAGAGCGATAGCGGGAGATAATGAGCAGTTCTTC.